A single sample gave rise to the 21 T cell receptor beta chains below, sequenced in a study of blood T cell repertoires in COVID-19. Assay used: immunoSEQ multiplex PCR; TCRdb lists only in-frame clones, some missing. The sample includes over 250,000 clones, less than 90% seen only once; the top ten take more than 10%. Material for sequencing was peripheral blood. The source of these receptors is a human donor in a cohort sampled during active COVID-19.

With respect to this clone: Given a much more abundant clone one base away, this may be a read error. The gene calls are TRBV27 and TRBJ1-1; maybe TRBD1 (5 bases). Deletions cut 5 bases from V and 1 base from J, with 8 bases between. Germline loops: CDR1 MNHEY, CDR2 SMNVEV (reference sequence). The CDR3 length is 13 residues. CDR3 nucleotides: TGTGCCAGCAGTACCCAGGGGAACACTGAAGCTTTCTTT. It encodes CASSTQGNTEAFF.

The chain recombines TRBV11-2 with TRBJ2-7, with 12 positions matching TRBD2. V trimming: 5 bases; J trimming: 7 bases; junction bases outside the gene matches: 12. Germline CDR1 reads SGHAT; CDR2 reads FQNNGV. The CDR3 has 16 residues. CDR3 amino acids: CASSPRLAGEFQEQYF. As DNA, the CDR3 is TGTGCCAGCAGCCCCAGACTAGCGGGAGAGTTCCAAGAGCAGTACTTC.

The chain joins TRBV5-5 to TRBJ2-3; unclear D gene. This CDR3 comprises 18 residues. Germline V gene data show CDR1 as SGHKS and CDR2 as YYEKEE (reference sequence). V dropped 0 bases and J dropped 0 bases, with 17 bases sitting between them. The CDR3 bases are TGTGCCAGCAGCTTGGTGGCGTTCGCGGCGTCTAGCACAGATACGCAGTATTTT. Translation: CASSLVAFAASSTDTQYF.

This chain links TRBV29-1 with TRBJ2-7; 9 bases agree with TRBD2. The CDR3 loop spans 15 amino acids. The trim removed 6 bases at V and 2 bases at J, leaving 11 bases unmatched. The germline V gene has CDR1 SQVTM and CDR2 ANQGSEA. The CDR3 region is CSVGGKLAGAYEQYF. The CDR3 bases are TGCAGCGTGGGGGGTAAACTAGCGGGTGCCTACGAGCAGTACTTC.

V and J are TRBV27 and TRBJ1-5; D gene unclear. Trimming took 5 bases from V and 6 from J, leaving 11 bases between them. This CDR3 spans 13 amino acids. The V gene's germline CDR1 is MNHEY and CDR2 SMNVEV (reference sequence). CDR3 region: CASSQTLGQPQHF. For the CDR3, the DNA is TGTGCCAGCAGTCAGACACTCGGTCAGCCCCAGCATTTT.

This clone was counted once. This chain links TRBV28 with TRBJ2-3; 7 bases are a match to TRBD1. Germline V gene lookup returns CDR1 MDHEN and CDR2 SYDVKM. CDR3 size: 15 residues. After removal of 8 bases from V and 5 bases from J, the junction contained 13 bases not matched to a gene. The CDR3 protein is CASGSTTGRVDTQYF. CDR3 DNA: TGTGCCAGCGGATCAACGACAGGGCGGGTAGATACGCAGTATTTT.

The J gene is TRBJ2-7, the V gene TRBV19, with 15 positions matching TRBD2. This CDR3 spans 15 amino acids. The V gene end was trimmed by 9 bases and the J gene end by 0 bases; junction bases not matched to a gene: 3. The germline CDR1 and CDR2 sequences are LNHDA and SQIVND (reference sequence). In nucleotides, the CDR3 is TGTGCCAGCGGACTAGCGGGAGGGTCCTCCTACGAGCAGTACTTC. It specifies CASGLAGGSSYEQYF.

This clone was seen a few times. V gene TRBV2 combines with J gene TRBJ2-2; 7 positions match TRBD1. The CDR3 spans 14 residues. Trimming removed 8 bases from V and 5 bases from J; junction bases left unmatched: 8. CDR1 and CDR2 (germline): SNHLY, FYNNEI. CDR3 sequence: CASAGTVTTGELFF. The CDR3 nucleotides are TGTGCCAGCGCTGGGACAGTCACTACCGGGGAGCTGTTTTTT.

The chain recombines TRBV18 with TRBJ1-1, with 7 bases matching TRBD1. Trimming took 3 bases from V and 11 from J; bases not matched to a gene: 15. CDR1 and CDR2 from the germline V gene are KGHSH and LQKENI. The CDR3 consists of 15 residues. The CDR3 spells CASSPRSDRVVVAFF. DNA for the CDR3: TGTGCCAGCTCACCTAGGTCAGACAGGGTGGTTGTGGCTTTCTTT.

This chain links TRBV24-1 with TRBJ1-5; tentatively, D is TRBD1 (5 bases). Germline-derived CDR1 and CDR2 are KGHDR and SFDVKD. The CDR3 length is 15 residues. Trimming shortened V by 7 bases and J by 2 bases, and 14 bases separated the two germline ends. CDR3 bases: TGTGCCACCAGCGGTGGGGCGTCGGGCAATCAGCCCCAGCATTTT. This translates into CATSGGASGNQPQHF.

This clone was counted between two and nine times. The chain couples TRBV18 to TRBJ1-1; a possible D gene is TRBD1 (5 bases). This CDR3 is 13 amino acids long. Per germline, CDR1 KGHSH and CDR2 LQKENI. V was cut by 6 bases and J by 1 base, with 9 bases left in between. Here the CDR3 reads CASSDSWNTEAFF. As DNA, the CDR3 is TGTGCCAGCTCCGACAGTTGGAACACTGAAGCTTTCTTT.

The V and J genes are TRBV6-6 and TRBJ2-7; maybe TRBD1 (5 bases). The CDR3 is 15 amino acids. CDR1 is MNHNY, CDR2 SVGAGI, per germline (reference sequence). V was cut by 0 bases and J by 0 bases, with 9 bases left in between. CDR3 residues: CASSYSDISSYEQYF. CDR3 nucleotide sequence: TGTGCCAGCAGTTACTCGGACATAAGCTCCTACGAGCAGTACTTC.

This chain connects TRBV30 to TRBJ2-1; 7 bases are shared with TRBD2. V dropped 1 base and J dropped 12; count of bases not matched to a gene: 3. The V gene's germline CDR1 is GTSNPN and CDR2 SVGIG (reference sequence). This CDR3 comprises 11 residues. CDR3 sequence: CAWSDWGGQFF. In nucleotides, the CDR3 is TGTGCCTGGAGTGATTGGGGGGGGCAGTTCTTC.

This chain uses TRBV5-4 with TRBJ2-7; 8 positions agree with TRBD2. Trimming took 3 bases from V and 5 from J; bases not matched to a gene: 4. This CDR3 comprises 13 residues. From germline, CDR1 is SGHNT and CDR2 YYREEE (reference sequence). CDR3 protein: CASSSPTSDEQYF. The CDR3 nucleotides are TGTGCCAGCAGCTCTCCGACTAGCGACGAGCAGTACTTC.

The chain uses TRBV5-6 and TRBJ2-5; 8 positions match TRBD1. Trimming at V came to 4 bases and at J to 5 bases, leaving 13 bases not matched to a gene. Germline CDR1 is SGHDT and CDR2 is YYEEEE. This CDR3 has 16 amino acids. Written as DNA, the CDR3 is TGTGCCAGCAGCCACAGTTGGACAGGGAGGTTCGAGACCCAGTACTTC. This gives the protein CASSHSWTGRFETQYF.

The rearrangement links TRBV4-3 to TRBJ1-1; D unresolved. CDR3 length: 14 residues. In germline, CDR1 is LGHNA, CDR2 YSLEER. Trimming stripped 3 bases from V and 4 bases from J, with 12 bases between. The DNA of the CDR3 is TGCGCCAGCAGCCAGTCAACGGCGGGCACTGAAGCTTTCTTT. This encodes CASSQSTAGTEAFF.

This clone was detected once. The chain carries TRBV11-3 and TRBJ2-1; no firm D call. CDR1 and CDR2 (germline): SGHNT, YENEEA. The ends were cut back, 1 base at V and 3 bases at J, with 10 bases in the middle. This CDR3 is built from 15 residues. CDR3 residues: CASSLGAPLYNEQFF. The CDR3, as DNA: TGTGCCAGCAGCTTAGGGGCTCCTCTCTACAATGAGCAGTTCTTC.

This clone appeared a few times. This chain uses TRBV29-1 with TRBJ2-7, with a possible D match to TRBD2 (5 bases). The CDR3 runs 16 residues. Looked up from germline, CDR1 is SQVTM and CDR2 is ANQGSEA. V lost 3 bases to trimming and J lost 4 bases, with 22 bases between them. In nucleotides, the CDR3 is TGCAGCGTTGAGGCGGTGTCGGAGGACGGCCGTTACGAGCAGTACTTC. It specifies CSVEAVSEDGRYEQYF.

This chain connects TRBV7-2 to TRBJ2-7; 9 bases match TRBD1. The CDR3 runs 14 residues. The V and J ends lost 4 bases and 2 bases, in that order; junction bases with no gene match: 3. Germline V lookup: CDR1 SGHTA, CDR2 FQGNSA. The DNA of the CDR3 is TGTGCCAGCAGCTCCGGGACAGGGACCTACGAGCAGTACTTC. Translation gives CASSSGTGTYEQYF.

This chain connects TRBV3-1 (or the pseudogene TRBV3-2) to TRBJ2-2, with a possible D match to TRBD1 (5 bases). V lost 1 base and J lost 6, with 12 bases in between. The CDR3 spans 15 residues. Germline values: CDR1 LGHDT, CDR2 YNNKEL (reference sequence). The CDR3 nucleotides read TGTGCCAGCAGCCAAGGGGCAGGGCCCCCCGGGGAGCTGTTTTTT. As protein: CASSQGAGPPGELFF.

J is TRBJ2-3 and V is TRBV27, with 9 bases fitting TRBD2. Germline loops: CDR1 MNHEY, CDR2 SMNVEV (reference sequence). V lost 5 bases, J lost 1 base, and 7 bases stayed unmatched. The CDR3 extends over 16 amino acids. The CDR3 coding sequence is TGTGCCAGCAGTCACCGACTAGCGGTCCGCACAGATACGCAGTATTTT. Residues: CASSHRLAVRTDTQYF.